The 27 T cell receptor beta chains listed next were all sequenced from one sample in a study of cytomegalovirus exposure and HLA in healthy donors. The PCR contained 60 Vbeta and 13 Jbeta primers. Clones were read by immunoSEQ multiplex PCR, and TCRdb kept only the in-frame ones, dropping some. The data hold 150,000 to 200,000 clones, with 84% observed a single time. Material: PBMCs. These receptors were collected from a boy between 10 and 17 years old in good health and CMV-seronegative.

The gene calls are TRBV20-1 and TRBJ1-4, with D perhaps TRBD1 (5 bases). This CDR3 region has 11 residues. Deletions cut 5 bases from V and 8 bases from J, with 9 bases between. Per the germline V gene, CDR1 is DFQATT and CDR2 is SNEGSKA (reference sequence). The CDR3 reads CSAGGIEKLFF. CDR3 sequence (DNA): TGCAGTGCTGGGGGGATCGAAAAACTGTTTTTT.

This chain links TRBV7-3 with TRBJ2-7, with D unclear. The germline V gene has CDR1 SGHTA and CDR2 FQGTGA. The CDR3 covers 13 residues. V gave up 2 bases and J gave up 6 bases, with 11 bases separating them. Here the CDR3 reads CASSLYLAGEQYF. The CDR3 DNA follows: TGTGCCAGCAGCTTATATCTCGCCGGCGAGCAGTACTTC.

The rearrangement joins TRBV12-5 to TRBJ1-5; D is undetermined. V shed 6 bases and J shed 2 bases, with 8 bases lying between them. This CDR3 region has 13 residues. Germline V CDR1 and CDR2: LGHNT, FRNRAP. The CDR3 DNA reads TGTGCTAGTGGGGAAGCGGGCAATCAGCCCCAGCATTTT. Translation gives CASGEAGNQPQHF.

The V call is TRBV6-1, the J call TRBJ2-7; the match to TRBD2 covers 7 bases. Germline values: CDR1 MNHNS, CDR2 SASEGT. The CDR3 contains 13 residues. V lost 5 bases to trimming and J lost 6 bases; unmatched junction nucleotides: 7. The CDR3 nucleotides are TGTGCCAGCAGTCCCCGACTAGCTATCGAGCAGTACTTC. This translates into CASSPRLAIEQYF.

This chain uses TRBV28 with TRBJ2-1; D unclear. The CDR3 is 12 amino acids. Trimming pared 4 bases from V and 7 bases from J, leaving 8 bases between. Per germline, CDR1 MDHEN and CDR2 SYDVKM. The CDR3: CASSSGQNEQFF. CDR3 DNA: TGTGCCAGCAGTTCTGGGCAGAATGAGCAGTTCTTC. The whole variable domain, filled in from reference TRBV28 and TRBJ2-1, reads DVKVTQSSRYLVKRTGEKVFLECVQDMDHENMFWYRQDPGLGLRLIYFSYDVKMKEKGDIPEGYSVSREKKERFSLILESASTNQTSMYLCASSSGQNEQFFGPGTRLTVL.

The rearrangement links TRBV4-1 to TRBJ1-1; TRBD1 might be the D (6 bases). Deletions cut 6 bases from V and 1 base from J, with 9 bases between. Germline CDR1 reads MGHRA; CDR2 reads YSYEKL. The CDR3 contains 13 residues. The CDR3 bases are TGCGCCAGCAGAACAGGGAGGAACACTGAAGCTTTCTTT. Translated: CASRTGRNTEAFF.

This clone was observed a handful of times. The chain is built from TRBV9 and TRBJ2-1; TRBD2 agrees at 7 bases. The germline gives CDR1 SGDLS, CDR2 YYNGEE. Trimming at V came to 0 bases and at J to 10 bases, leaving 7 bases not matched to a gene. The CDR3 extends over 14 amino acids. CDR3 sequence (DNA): TGTGCCAGCAGCGTAGGGGACTACATGGGCGAGCAGTTCTTC. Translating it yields CASSVGDYMGEQFF.

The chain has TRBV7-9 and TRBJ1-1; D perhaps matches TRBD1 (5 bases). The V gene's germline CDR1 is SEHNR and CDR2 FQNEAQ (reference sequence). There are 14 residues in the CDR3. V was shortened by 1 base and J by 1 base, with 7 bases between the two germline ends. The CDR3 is CASSLDQGNTEAFF. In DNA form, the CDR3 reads TGTGCCAGCAGCTTAGACCAGGGGAACACTGAAGCTTTCTTT.

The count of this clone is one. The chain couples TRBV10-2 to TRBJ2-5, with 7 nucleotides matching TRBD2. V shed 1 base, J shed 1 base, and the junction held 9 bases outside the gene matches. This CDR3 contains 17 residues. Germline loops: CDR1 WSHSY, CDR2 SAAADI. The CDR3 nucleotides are TGCGCCAGCAGTGAGTTGTTCGGCGGGAGATCCCAAGAGACCCAGTACTTC. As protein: CASSELFGGRSQETQYF.

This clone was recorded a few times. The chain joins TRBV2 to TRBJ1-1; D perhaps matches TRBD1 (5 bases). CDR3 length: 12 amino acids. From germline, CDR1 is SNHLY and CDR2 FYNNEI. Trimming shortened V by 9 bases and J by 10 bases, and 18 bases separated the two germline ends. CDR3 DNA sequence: TGTGCCAGACTCCCACCGGGGGTGGGAGCTTTCTTT. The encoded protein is CARLPPGVGAFF.

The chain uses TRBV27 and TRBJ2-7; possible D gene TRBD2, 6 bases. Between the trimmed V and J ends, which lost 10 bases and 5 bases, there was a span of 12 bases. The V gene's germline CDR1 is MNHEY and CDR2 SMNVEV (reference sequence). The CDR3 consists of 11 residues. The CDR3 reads CATMRGHEQYF. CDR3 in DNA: TGTGCCACAATGCGGGGCCACGAGCAGTACTTC.

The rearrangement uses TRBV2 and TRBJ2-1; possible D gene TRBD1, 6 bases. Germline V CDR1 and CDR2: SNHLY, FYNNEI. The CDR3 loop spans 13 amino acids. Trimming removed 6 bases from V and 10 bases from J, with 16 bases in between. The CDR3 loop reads CASSPIRGGEQFF. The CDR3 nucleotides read TGTGCCAGCAGCCCAATCCGTGGGGGCGAGCAGTTCTTC.

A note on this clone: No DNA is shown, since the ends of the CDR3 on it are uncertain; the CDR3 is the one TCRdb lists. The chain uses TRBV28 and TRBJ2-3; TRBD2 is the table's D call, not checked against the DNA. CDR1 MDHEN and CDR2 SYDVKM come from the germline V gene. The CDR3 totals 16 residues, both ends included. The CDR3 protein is CASSTSGLAVTDTQYF.

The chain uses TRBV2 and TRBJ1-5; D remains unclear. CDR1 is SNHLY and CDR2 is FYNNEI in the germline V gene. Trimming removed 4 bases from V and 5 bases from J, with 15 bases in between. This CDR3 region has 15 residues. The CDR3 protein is CASSGGLAGYQPQHF. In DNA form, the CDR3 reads TGTGCCAGCAGTGGCGGGTTAGCGGGTTATCAGCCCCAGCATTTT.

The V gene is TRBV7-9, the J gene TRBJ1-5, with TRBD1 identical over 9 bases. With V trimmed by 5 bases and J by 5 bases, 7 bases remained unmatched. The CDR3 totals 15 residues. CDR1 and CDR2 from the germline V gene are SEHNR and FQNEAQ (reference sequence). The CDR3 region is CASSPGTGRDQPQHF. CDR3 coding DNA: TGTGCCAGCAGCCCGGGGACAGGGAGGGATCAGCCCCAGCATTTT.

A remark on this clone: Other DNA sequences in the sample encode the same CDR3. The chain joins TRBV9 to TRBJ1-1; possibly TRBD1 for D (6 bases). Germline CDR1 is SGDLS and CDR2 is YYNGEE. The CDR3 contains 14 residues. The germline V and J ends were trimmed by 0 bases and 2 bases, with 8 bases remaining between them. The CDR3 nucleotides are TGTGCCAGCAGCGTAGGACAGGTCAACACTGAAGCTTTCTTT. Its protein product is CASSVGQVNTEAFF.

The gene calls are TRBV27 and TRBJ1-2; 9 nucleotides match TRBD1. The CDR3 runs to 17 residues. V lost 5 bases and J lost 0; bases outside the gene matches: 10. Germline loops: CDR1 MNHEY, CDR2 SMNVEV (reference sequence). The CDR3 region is CASSLTTGGEANYGYTF. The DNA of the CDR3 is TGTGCCAGCAGTCTTACCACAGGGGGCGAAGCTAACTATGGCTACACCTTC.

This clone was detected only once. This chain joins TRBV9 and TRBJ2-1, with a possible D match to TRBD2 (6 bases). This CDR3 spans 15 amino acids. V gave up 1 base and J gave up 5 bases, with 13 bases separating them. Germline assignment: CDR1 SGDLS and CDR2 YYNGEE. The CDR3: CASSVYGTLNNEQFF. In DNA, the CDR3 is TGTGCCAGCAGCGTATACGGGACTTTGAACAATGAGCAGTTCTTC. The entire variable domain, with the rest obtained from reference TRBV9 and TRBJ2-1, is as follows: DSGVTQTPKHLITATGQRVTLRCSPRSGDLSVYWYQQSLDQGLQFLIQYYNGEERAKGNILERFSAQQFPDLHSELNLSSLELGDSALYFCASSVYGTLNNEQFFGPGTRLTVL.

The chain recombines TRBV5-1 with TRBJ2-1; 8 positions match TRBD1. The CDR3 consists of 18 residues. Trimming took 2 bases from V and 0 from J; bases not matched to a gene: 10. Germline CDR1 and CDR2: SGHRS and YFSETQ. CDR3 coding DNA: TGCGCCAGCAGCTTCCCGCTATACAGGGGGGACTCCTACAATGAGCAGTTCTTC. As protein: CASSFPLYRGDSYNEQFF.

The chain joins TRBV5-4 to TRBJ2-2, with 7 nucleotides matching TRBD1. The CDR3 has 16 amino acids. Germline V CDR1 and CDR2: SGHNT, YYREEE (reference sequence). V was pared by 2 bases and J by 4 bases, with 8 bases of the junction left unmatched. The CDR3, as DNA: TGTGCCAGCAGCTTTGGGACAGTTCCGTTCACCGGGGAGCTGTTTTTT. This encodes CASSFGTVPFTGELFF.

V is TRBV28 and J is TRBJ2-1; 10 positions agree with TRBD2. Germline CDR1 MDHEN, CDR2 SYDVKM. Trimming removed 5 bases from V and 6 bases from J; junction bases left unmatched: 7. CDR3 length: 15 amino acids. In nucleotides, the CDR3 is TGTGCCAGCAGTCCAAGCGGGAGGGCCATCAATGAGCAGTTCTTC. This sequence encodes CASSPSGRAINEQFF.

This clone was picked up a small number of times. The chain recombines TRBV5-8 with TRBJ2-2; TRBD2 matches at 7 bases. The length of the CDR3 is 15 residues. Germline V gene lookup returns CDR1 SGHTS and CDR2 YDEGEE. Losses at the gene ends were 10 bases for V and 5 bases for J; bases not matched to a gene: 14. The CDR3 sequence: CAPKLWGGRTGELFF. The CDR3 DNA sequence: TGTGCCCCCAAACTTTGGGGGGGACGAACCGGGGAGCTGTTTTTT.

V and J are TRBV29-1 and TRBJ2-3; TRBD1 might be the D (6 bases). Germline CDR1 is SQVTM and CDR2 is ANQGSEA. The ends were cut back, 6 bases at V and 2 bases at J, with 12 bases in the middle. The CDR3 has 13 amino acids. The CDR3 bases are TGCAGCGTCCGGACAGTTTACACAGATACGCAGTATTTT. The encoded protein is CSVRTVYTDTQYF.

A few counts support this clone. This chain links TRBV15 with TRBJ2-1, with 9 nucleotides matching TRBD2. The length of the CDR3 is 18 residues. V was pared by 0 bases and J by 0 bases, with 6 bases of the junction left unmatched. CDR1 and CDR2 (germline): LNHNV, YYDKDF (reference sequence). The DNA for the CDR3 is TGTGCCACCAGCAGAGATAACGCGGGAGGGAGCTCCTACAATGAGCAGTTCTTC. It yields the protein CATSRDNAGGSSYNEQFF.

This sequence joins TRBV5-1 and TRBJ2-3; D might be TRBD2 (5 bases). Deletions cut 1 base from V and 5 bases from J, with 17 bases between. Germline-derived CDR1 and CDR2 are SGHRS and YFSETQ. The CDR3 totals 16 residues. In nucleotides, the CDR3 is TGCGCCAGCAGCTTGCGGGTTCCCGGGGTCGAAGATACGCAGTATTTT. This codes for CASSLRVPGVEDTQYF.

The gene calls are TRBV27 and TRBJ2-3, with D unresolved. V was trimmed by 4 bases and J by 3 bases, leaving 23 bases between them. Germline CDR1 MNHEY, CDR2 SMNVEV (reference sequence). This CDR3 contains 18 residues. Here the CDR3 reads CASSSRRIAERGTDTQYF. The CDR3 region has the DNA TGTGCCAGCAGTTCCCGCCGAATAGCAGAAAGAGGTACAGATACGCAGTATTTT.

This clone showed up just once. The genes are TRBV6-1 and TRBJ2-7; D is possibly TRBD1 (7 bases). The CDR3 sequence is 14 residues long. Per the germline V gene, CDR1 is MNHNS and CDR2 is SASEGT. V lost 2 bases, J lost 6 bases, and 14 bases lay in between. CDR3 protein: CASSEFSGGGEQYF. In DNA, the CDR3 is TGTGCCAGCAGTGAATTTTCAGGGGGAGGCGAGCAGTACTTC.